These T cell receptor beta chains were read from a single sample in a study of long-term antiretroviral therapy in people with HIV. Clones were sequenced by immunoSEQ multiplex PCR, and TCRdb holds only the in-frame ones, with some missing. Here the sample spans approximately 12,000 clones, about 81% being singletons. The sample consisted of unsorted PBMCs, taken 8 to 8.5 years after starting antiretroviral therapy. The receptors were gathered from a man between 50 and 59 years old with HIV. Both conserved end residues are trimmed from each CDR3. Fields, in order: clone size, J gene, V gene, CDR3 protein. Expanded clones are given a class, and other clones once, few, many or no size at all.

NA | TRBJ1-2 | TRBV6-5 | ASSYSGGGYGYT
few | TRBJ2-7 | TRBV5-4 | ASSLPGATAYEQY
NA | TRBJ1-4 | TRBV4-1 | ASSQDKGYTNEKLF
once | TRBJ1-5 | TRBV27 | ASNSGAGMDQPQH
NA | TRBJ1-1 | TRBV27 | ASSREAHTEAF
NA | TRBJ2-7 | TRBV10-3 | AISELELADYEQY
NA | TRBJ1-1 | TRBV19 | ASSLWGDEAF
NA | TRBJ2-7 | TRBV2 | ASSDRTGETYEQY
NA | TRBJ1-2 | TRBV6-5 | ASWTVNYGYT
few | TRBJ1-1 | TRBV9 | ASSVISDSEAF
NA | TRBJ2-5 | TRBV13 | ASSSRDGQETQY
once | TRBJ2-2 | TRBV6-5 | ASSYSDTGGGELF
NA | TRBJ2-1 | TRBV7-2 | ASSLAGSYYNEQF